Sequencing of this T cell receptor beta chain was carried out in a study of PD-1 blockade in classical Hodgkin lymphoma (TCRdb year 2020). General notes on the study: Nivolumab dosing was 3 mg/kg intravenously every 2 weeks, continuing until either disease progression or unacceptable toxicity. The study used TCR beta sequencing and CyTOF to define a peripheral blood immune signature of response to PD-1 blockade in classical Hodgkin lymphoma.

The table lists this clone with a count of one. No antigen is known for it. No base qualities exist here, and no much larger clone lies one base off it. Genomic DNA was extracted with the Qiagen DNeasy kit from unsorted PBMCs and from negatively selected CD4+ and CD8+ fractions. Amplification of TCR beta CDR3 regions was done by immunoSEQ multiplex PCR with primers that anneal to V and J segments. Amplification bias was minimized using a synthetic immune receptor repertoire, and residual bias was removed computationally after sequencing. Per the source publication's procedure: Repertoire diversity was quantified as the Shannon entropy index using custom Python scripts. Unsorted, CD4+ and CD8+ repertoires were analyzed separately, except for combined analyses in which CD4+ and CD8+ sequences were merged in silico. Clonal expansion was defined as a frequency increase of at least 2-fold after treatment compared with C1D1, and clones undetected at baseline were assigned a pseudocount of 0.5. Clones with 0 or 1 copy at C1D1 were defined as singleton clones, while clones with 2 or more copies were defined as non-singleton clones. Clones expanded in unsorted samples were labelled as CD4+, CD8+ or unknown by matching protein sequences in sorted samples from the same patient. Wilcoxon tests on paired samples were used to test changes in diversity from C1D1 to C4D1. In its TCRdb copy, this immuneACCESS table keeps in-frame sequences only and misses some clones. Where compared with another copy, unresolved V genes explain less than half of these, and the others have no known cause. V, J and clone size are taken as reported in that table, and D and trimming were inferred from the DNA itself. This sample lists around 9,900 clones; about 93% were detected once. In total, the top ten clones hold around 14% of the sample.

Overall results and qualifications from the work: Diversity was lower in patients who began nivolumab less than 1 year after ASCT, so these patients were left out of later analyses to avoid confounding by immune reconstitution. Only a single clinical trial cohort was studied, and what caused the repertoire differences, possibly disease activity or prior therapy, remained undefined. Trial patients with a complete response had baseline diversity similar to that of newly diagnosed patients, while partial responders and progressors had significantly lower diversity. Baseline TCR diversity was reported to be lower in newly diagnosed patients than in healthy donors and to be lower still in relapsed/refractory patients. By C4D1, a significant rise was seen in CD4+ TCR diversity but not in CD8+ TCR diversity (p=0.0027 vs p=0.16), and the rise was most apparent among complete responders (p=0.02).

CDR3 length: 14 amino acids, cysteine to phenylalanine. Kept here is only the CDR3 DNA, which spans 42 bases and is read in frame from base 1. The germline V gene gives CDR1 as SNHLY and CDR2 as FYNNEI. Germline trimming: 6 bases from V, 3 bases from J; junction bases outside gene matches: 7. The sample's time point, from its label and the paper: cycle 1 day 1 (C1D1), immediately before nivolumab initiation. All trial patients had relapsed after autologous stem cell transplantation, with cohorts A, B and C differing in prior brentuximab vedotin exposure. The trial cohort included around 56 patients with relapsed/refractory classical Hodgkin lymphoma, and each patient had a best overall response of complete response, partial response or progressive disease. Single-agent nivolumab was administered to trial patients in the multi-cohort phase II CheckMate 205 trial. An independent review committee assessed best overall response by applying the 2007 International Working Group response criteria. Trial PBMCs were obtained immediately prior to nivolumab initiation (C1D1) and on therapy at cycle 2 day 1 and cycle 4 day 1. After peripheral blood was drawn into 8 mL Vacutainer Cell Preparation Tubes, PBMCs were isolated by centrifugation and then cryopreserved.

The chain employs TRBV2 and TRBJ1-1, with 7 central nucleotides matching TRBD1. This receptor was taken from a human donor with classical Hodgkin lymphoma. Sequenced here: peripheral blood mononuclear cells (PBMCs), sampled at baseline. In nucleotide form, the sequence is TGTGCCAGCAGGGCCGACAGGGCGGACACTGAAGCTTTCTTT. The translation is CASRADRADTEAFF.